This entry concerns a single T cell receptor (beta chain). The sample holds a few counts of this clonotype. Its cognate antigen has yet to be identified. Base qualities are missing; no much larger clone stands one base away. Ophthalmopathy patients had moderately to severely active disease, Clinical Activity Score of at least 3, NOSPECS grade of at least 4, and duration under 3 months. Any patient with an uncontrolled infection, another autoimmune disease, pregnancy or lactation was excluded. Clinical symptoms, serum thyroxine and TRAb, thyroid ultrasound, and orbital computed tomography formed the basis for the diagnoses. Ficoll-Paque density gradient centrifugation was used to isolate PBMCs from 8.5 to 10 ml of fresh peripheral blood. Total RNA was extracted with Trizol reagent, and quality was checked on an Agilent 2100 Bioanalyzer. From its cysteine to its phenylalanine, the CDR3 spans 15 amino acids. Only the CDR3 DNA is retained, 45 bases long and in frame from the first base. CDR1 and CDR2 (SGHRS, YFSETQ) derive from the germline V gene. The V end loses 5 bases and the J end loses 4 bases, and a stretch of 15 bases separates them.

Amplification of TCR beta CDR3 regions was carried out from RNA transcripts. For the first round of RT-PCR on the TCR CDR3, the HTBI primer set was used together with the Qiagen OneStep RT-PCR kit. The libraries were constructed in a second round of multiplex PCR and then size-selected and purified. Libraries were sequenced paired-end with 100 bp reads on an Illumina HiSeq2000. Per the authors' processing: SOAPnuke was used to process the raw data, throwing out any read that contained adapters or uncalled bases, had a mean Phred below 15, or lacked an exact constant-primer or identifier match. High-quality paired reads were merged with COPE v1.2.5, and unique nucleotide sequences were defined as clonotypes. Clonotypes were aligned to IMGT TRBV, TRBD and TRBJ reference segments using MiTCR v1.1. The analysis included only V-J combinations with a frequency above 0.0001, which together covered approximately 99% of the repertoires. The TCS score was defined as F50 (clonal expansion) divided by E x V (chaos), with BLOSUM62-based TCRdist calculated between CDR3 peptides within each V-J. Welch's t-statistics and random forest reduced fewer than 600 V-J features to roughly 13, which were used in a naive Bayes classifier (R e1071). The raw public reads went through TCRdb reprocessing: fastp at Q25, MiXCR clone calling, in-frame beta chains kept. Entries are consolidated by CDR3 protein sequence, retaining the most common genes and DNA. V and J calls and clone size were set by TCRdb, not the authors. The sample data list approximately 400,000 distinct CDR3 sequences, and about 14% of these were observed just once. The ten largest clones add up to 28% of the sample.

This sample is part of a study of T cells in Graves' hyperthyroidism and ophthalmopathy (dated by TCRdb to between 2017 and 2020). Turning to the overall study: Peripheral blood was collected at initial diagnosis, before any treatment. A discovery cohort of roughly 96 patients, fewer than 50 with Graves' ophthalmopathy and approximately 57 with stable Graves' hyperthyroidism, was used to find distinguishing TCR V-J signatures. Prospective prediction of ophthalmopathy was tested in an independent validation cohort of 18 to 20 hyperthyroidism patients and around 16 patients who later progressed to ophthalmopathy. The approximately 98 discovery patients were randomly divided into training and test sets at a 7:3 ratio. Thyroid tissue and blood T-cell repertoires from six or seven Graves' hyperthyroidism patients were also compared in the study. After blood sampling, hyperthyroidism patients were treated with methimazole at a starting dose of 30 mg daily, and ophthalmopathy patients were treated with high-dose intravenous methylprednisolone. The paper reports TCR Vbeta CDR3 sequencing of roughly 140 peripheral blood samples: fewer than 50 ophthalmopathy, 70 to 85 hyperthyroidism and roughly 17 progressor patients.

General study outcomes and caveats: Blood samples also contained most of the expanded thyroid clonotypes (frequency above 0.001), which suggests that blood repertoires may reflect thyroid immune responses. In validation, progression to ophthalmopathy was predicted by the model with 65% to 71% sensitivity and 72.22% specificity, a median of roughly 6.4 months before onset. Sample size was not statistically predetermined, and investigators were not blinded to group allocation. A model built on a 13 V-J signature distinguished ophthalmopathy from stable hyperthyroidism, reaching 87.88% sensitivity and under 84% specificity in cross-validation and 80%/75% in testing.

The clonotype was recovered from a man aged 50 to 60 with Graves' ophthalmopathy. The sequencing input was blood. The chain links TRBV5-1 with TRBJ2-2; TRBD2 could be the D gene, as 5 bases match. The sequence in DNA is TGCGCCAGCAGTACCGTGGTCGGAGGCACCGGGGAGCTGTTTTTT. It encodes CASSTVVGGTGELFF.